This passage covers 14 T cell receptor beta chains from one sample sequenced in a study of T cells in Graves' hyperthyroidism and ophthalmopathy. Amplified TCR beta CDR3 regions came from RNA transcripts. During a first-round RT-PCR of the TCR CDR3, the HTBI primer set was used. TCRdb re-derived calls from the multiplex PCR reads in MiXCR, one entry per CDR3 protein. The sample shows about 680,000 distinct CDR3 sequences, around 40% of them seen only once. The material sequenced was blood. The source of these receptors is a woman in her thirties or forties with Graves' hyperthyroidism.

This clonotype is a singleton in its sample. The gene calls are TRBV29-1 and TRBJ1-2; 8 bases match TRBD1. This CDR3 is 13 amino acids long. The ends lost 8 bases at V and 8 bases at J; junction bases unmatched: 13. From germline, CDR1 is SQVTM and CDR2 ANQGSEA. CDR3 sequence: CSSQGQGGEGYTF. CDR3 DNA: TGCAGCAGCCAAGGACAGGGCGGAGAGGGCTACACCTTC. Using reference TRBV29-1 and TRBJ1-2 for the parts outside the CDR3, the full variable domain is SAVISQKPSRDICQRGTSLTIQCQVDSQVTMMFWYRQQPGQSLTLIATANQGSEATYESGFVIDKFPISRPNLTFSTLTVSNMSPEDSSIYLCSSQGQGGEGYTFGSGTRLTVV.

Regarding this clonotype: A much more abundant neighbour one base away suggests this may be a read error. The CDR3 reads CASSFGTGYHGYTF. The CDR3 coding sequence is TGTGCCAGCAGCTTTGGGACAGGGTATCATGGCTACACCTTC. The V call is TRBV7-6, the J call TRBJ1-2; the match to TRBD1 covers 9 bases. The CDR3 loop spans 14 amino acids. CDR1 is SGHVS and CDR2 is FNYEAQ in the germline V gene. The V gene end was trimmed by 3 bases and the J gene end by 6 bases; junction bases not matched to a gene: 5. Full variable domain (remainder filled in from reference TRBV7-6 and TRBJ1-2): GAGVSQSPRYKVTKRGQDVALRCDPISGHVSLYWYRQALGQGPEFLTYFNYEAQQDKSGLPNDRFSAERPEGSISTLTIQRTEQRDSAMYRCASSFGTGYHGYTFGSGTRLTVV.

This clonotype occurred many times. V and J are TRBV5-4 and TRBJ2-5, with D possibly TRBD2 on 6 matching bases. Germline V gene data show CDR1 as SGHNT and CDR2 as YYREEE (reference sequence). The ends were cut back, 4 bases at V and 1 base at J, with 14 bases in the middle. The CDR3 loop spans 15 amino acids. DNA for the CDR3: TGTGCCAGCAGCGATGGCGGGGCGAGCCAAGAGACCCAGTACTTC. Encoded protein: CASSDGGASQETQYF.

The chain combines TRBV14 with TRBJ2-2, with a tentative D call TRBD2 (6 bases). The germline V gene encodes CDR1 SGHDN and CDR2 FVKESK. V was trimmed by 4 bases and J by 1 base, leaving 13 bases between them. The CDR3 contains 16 residues. CDR3 in amino acids: CASSPAGRGNTGELFF. The CDR3 nucleotides are TGTGCCAGCAGCCCCGCGGGGCGGGGGAACACCGGGGAGCTGTTTTTT.

This clonotype was counted many times. The rearrangement joins TRBV12-3 or TRBV12-4 to TRBJ1-3; 8 bases line up with TRBD1. Trimming took 6 bases from V and 3 from J; bases not matched to a gene: 7. The CDR3 has 15 residues. In DNA form, the CDR3 reads TGTGCCAGCAGATCGGTGGACAGGGATGGAAACACCATATATTTT. Its protein is CASRSVDRDGNTIYF.

This clonotype was observed at least ten times. The CDR3 loop is CASSLVLGLFTYEQYF. Here the CDR3 DNA reads TGTGCCAGCAGCTTAGTACTGGGACTCTTTACCTACGAGCAGTACTTC. V usage is TRBV7-9 and J usage is TRBJ2-7; D is possibly TRBD2 (6 bases). The CDR3 length is 16 residues. V was pared by 1 base and J by 2 bases, with 15 bases between. Germline CDR1 is SEHNR and CDR2 is FQNEAQ (reference sequence).

The sample holds a few counts of this clonotype. CDR3 DNA: TGCGCCAGCAGCCCCCAACAGGGCATGAACACTGAAGCTTTCTTT. Translated: CASSPQQGMNTEAFF. The rearrangement joins TRBV4-3 to TRBJ1-1, with D possibly being TRBD1 (6 bases). This CDR3 spans 15 amino acids. V gave up 4 bases and J gave up 0 bases, with 12 bases separating them. Germline V CDR1 and CDR2: LGHNA, YSLEER.

This clonotype has just a few counts. The chain employs TRBV5-1 and TRBJ1-1; TRBD1 matches 7 bases. CDR1 SGHRS and CDR2 YFSETQ come from the germline V gene. V was clipped by 3 bases and J by 1 base; unmatched bases: 9. The length of the CDR3 is 16 residues. Here the CDR3 reads CASSSLQGSRNTEAFF. CDR3 nucleotides: TGCGCCAGCAGCTCATTACAGGGGAGTAGGAACACTGAAGCTTTCTTT. The entire variable domain, with the rest obtained from reference TRBV5-1 and TRBJ1-1, is as follows: KAGVTQTPRYLIKTRGQQVTLSCSPISGHRSVSWYQQTPGQGLQFLFEYFSETQRNKGNFPGRFSGRQFSNSRSEMNVSTLELGDSALYLCASSSLQGSRNTEAFFGQGTRLTVV.

V usage is TRBV7-9 and J usage is TRBJ1-2; D call uncertain. There are 15 residues in the CDR3. Trimming took 1 base from V and 2 from J, leaving 11 bases between them. The germline V gene encodes CDR1 SEHNR and CDR2 FQNEAQ (reference sequence). CDR3 nucleotides: TGTGCCAGCAGCTTAGTCGGGGATTCCAACTATGGCTACACCTTC. This translates into CASSLVGDSNYGYTF. The whole variable domain, remainder taken from reference TRBV7-9 and TRBJ1-2, is DTGVSQNPRHKITKRGQNVTFRCDPISEHNRLYWYRQTLGQGPEFLTYFQNEAQLEKSRLLSDRFSAERPKGSFSTLEIQRTEQGDSAMYLCASSLVGDSNYGYTFGSGTRLTVV.

This clonotype was observed at least ten times. The V gene is TRBV2, the J gene TRBJ1-6; D gene ambiguous. This CDR3 is built from 16 residues. CDR1 and CDR2 from the germline V gene are SNHLY and FYNNEI. Trimming left V 4 bases short and J 9 bases short, with 19 bases between. As DNA, the CDR3 is TGTGCCAGCAGTGGATCCCACCAGACGGAAACTTCACCCCTCCACTTT. Its protein is CASSGSHQTETSPLHF.

The V gene is TRBV6-5, the J gene TRBJ1-2; D not resolved. The ends were cut back, 6 bases at V and 2 bases at J, with 13 bases in the middle. The CDR3 covers 14 residues. Germline CDR1 MNHEY, CDR2 SVGAGI. The CDR3 is CASRGTGRNYGYTF. Written as DNA, the CDR3 is TGTGCCAGCAGGGGAACCGGACGGAACTATGGCTACACCTTC.

As to this clonotype: A read error may account for a junction end that differs from germline. The V and J genes are TRBV29-1 and TRBJ2-7; TRBD1 aligns across 8 bases. Germline CDR1 is SQVTM and CDR2 is ANQGSEA. This CDR3 has 11 amino acids. The CDR3 region is CSVWTGTGVVF. The CDR3 DNA sequence: TGCAGCGTATGGACAGGGACGGGAGTTGTCTTC.

At least ten counts were recorded for this clonotype. The chain carries TRBV5-8 and TRBJ2-7, with D possibly TRBD1 on 6 matching bases. V lost 3 bases, J lost 5 bases, and 18 bases lay in between. The CDR3 contains 15 residues. The germline V gene has CDR1 SGHTS and CDR2 YDEGEE. The DNA for the CDR3 is TGTGCCAGCAGCTACTCCAGGGGCGAAGTGGACGAGCAGTACTTC. Its protein product is CASSYSRGEVDEQYF.

This clonotype was counted between two and nine times. The V gene is TRBV19, the J gene TRBJ2-7, with a tentative D call TRBD2 (5 bases). V lost 6 bases and J 5 bases, leaving 17 bases between the germline ends. Germline assignment: CDR1 LNHDA and CDR2 SQIVND (reference sequence). This CDR3 has 14 amino acids. The CDR3 protein is CASSRGRESDEQYF. CDR3 DNA: TGTGCCAGTAGCCGGGGTAGGGAGAGCGACGAGCAGTACTTC.